This record looks at one T cell receptor beta chain sequence and its context. Looked up from germline, CDR1 is SGHKS and CDR2 is YYEKEE (reference sequence). Trimming cost V 4 bases and J 6 bases, with 20 bases left between them. This CDR3 comprises 16 residues. The sample comes from a study of blood T cell repertoires in COVID-19. The overall study: PBMCs, B-cell-depleted T cells, or T cells were the source of the cDNA or gDNA that made up the material.

Per the original data handling: Amplification of reference gene primers provided the estimated nucleated cell counts. Clones were read by immunoSEQ multiplex PCR, and TCRdb kept only the in-frame ones, dropping some. V, J and clone size reflect that table, while D and trimming were determined from the DNA. The table shows 270,000 or so clones, with approximately 87% occurring only once. The receptor was isolated from a woman aged 25 to 39 with COVID-19, enrolled during active disease. Sequenced material: peripheral blood. This chain joins TRBV5-5 and TRBJ2-1, with D tentatively TRBD1 (7 bases). For the CDR3, the DNA is TGTGCCAGCAGCCTTGGCGGGACAGACCCACGCAATGAGCAGTTCTTC. Its translation is CASSLGGTDPRNEQFF.